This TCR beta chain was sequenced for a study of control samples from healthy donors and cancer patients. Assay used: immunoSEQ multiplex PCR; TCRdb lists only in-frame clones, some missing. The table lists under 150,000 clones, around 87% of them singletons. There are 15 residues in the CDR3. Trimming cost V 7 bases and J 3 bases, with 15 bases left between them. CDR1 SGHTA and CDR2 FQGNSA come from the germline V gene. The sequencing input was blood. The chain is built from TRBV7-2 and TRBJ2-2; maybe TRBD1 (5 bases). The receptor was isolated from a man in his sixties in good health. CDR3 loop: CASTPPAGYTGELFF. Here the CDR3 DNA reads TGTGCCAGCACCCCCCCCGCAGGGTACACCGGGGAGCTGTTTTTT.